The clone carrying this T cell receptor beta chain has just one count. Its antigen is still unknown. This specimen comes from a study of Ad26.COV2.S vaccination and SARS-CoV-2 variants. Study conclusions and caveats: Compared with placebo recipients, vaccine recipients had higher spike-specific TCR breadth.

Clones were read by immunoSEQ multiplex PCR, and TCRdb kept only the in-frame ones, dropping some. The sample yields roughly 350,000 clones, 86% seen once. V shed 4 bases, J shed 3 bases, and the junction held 5 bases outside the gene matches. Germline CDR1 and CDR2: KGHDR and SFDVKD. CDR3 length equals 16 residues. Described treatment: some 20 received Ad26.COV2.S at low or high dose, single or two shots; about 5 received placebo; per-sample allocation not given. Following the first vaccine or placebo injection, samples were taken on day 63. The clonotype was recovered from a person aged 18-65 years who received the Ad26.COV2.S COVID-19 vaccine or a placebo. Material: peripheral blood, obtained in a trial of Ad26.COV2.S vaccine versus placebo. This sequence joins TRBV24-1 and TRBJ2-1, with 10 bases lining up with TRBD2. CDR3 sequence reads: CATSDPSGRFYNEQFF. CDR3 in DNA: TGTGCCACCAGTGACCCTAGCGGGAGATTCTACAATGAGCAGTTCTTC.